The T cell receptor beta chain described here comes from a study of cytomegalovirus exposure and HLA in healthy donors. Study outcomes and limitations: Sequencing had likely introduced a cluster of highly shared sequence variants as an artifact.

A remark on this clone: Its target is unknown.

The study ran its PCR with 60 Vbeta and 13 Jbeta primers. The assay was immunoSEQ multiplex PCR, and TCRdb's table has in-frame clones only and misses some. The sample shows over 150,000 clones, over 65% of them seen only once. Germline lookup yields CDR1 SNHLY and CDR2 FYNNEI. There are 14 residues in the CDR3. The chain is built from TRBV2 and TRBJ2-5; possible D gene TRBD2, 6 bases. The DNA end lines up better with TRBJ2-7; the J call may be wrong. This receptor was identified in a woman in her twenties or thirties in good health and CMV-seronegative. The source material was PBMCs. The CDR3 loop reads CASNSGLSSYEQYF. The CDR3 DNA sequence: TGTGCCAGCAATAGCGGTCTGAGCTCCTACGAGCAGTACTTC.